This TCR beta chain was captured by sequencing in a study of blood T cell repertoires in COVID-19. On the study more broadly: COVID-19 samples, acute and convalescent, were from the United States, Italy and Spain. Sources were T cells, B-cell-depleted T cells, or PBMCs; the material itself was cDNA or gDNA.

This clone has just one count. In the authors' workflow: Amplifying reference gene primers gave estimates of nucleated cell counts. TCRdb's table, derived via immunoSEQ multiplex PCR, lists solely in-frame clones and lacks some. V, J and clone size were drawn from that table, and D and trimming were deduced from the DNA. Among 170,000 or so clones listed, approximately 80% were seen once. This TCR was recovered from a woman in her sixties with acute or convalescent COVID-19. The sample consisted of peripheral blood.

Here the CDR3 reads CASIQQGVRGKLFF. The CDR3 region has the DNA TGTGCCAGTATTCAACAGGGGGTACGTGGAAAACTGTTTTTT. The rearrangement links TRBV19 to TRBJ1-4; 8 bases fit TRBD1. Per the germline V gene, CDR1 is LNHDA and CDR2 is SQIVND (reference sequence). V shed 7 bases, J shed 10 bases, and the junction held 11 bases outside the gene matches. The CDR3 spans 14 residues.